The 13 T cell receptor beta chains listed next were all sequenced from one sample in a study of blood T cell repertoires in COVID-19. Libraries were prepared by immunoSEQ multiplex PCR; TCRdb keeps only in-frame clonotypes and omits some of them. Of 90,000 to 120,000 clones in the sample, just over 90% were seen once. Sample: peripheral blood. These receptors came from a woman aged 25 to 39 with acute or convalescent COVID-19.

The chain combines TRBV12-5 with TRBJ1-6; D uncertain. There are 13 residues in the CDR3. Trimming shortened V by 5 bases and J by 5 bases, and 7 bases separated the two germline ends. The germline V gene encodes CDR1 LGHNT and CDR2 FRNRAP. CDR3 loop: CASGIGDNSPLHF. The DNA for the CDR3 is TGTGCTAGTGGTATCGGGGATAATTCACCCCTCCACTTT.

The genes are TRBV28 and TRBJ1-2, with TRBD1 matching 8 bases. The J segment lost 5 bases and the V segment lost 5 bases, leaving 10 bases of the junction unmatched. Germline assignment: CDR1 MDHEN and CDR2 SYDVKM. CDR3 length: 15 residues. The CDR3 here is CASSLGTGGGYGYTF. CDR3 bases: TGTGCCAGCAGTCTTGGGACAGGTGGAGGGTATGGCTACACCTTC.

The gene calls are TRBV14 and TRBJ1-5; 9 nucleotides align to TRBD1. The germline CDR1 and CDR2 sequences are SGHDN and FVKESK. After removal of 2 bases from V and 0 bases from J, the junction contained 17 bases not matched to a gene. The CDR3 runs 21 residues. The CDR3 coding sequence is TGTGCCAGCAGCCAATACGATTTACAGGGGGCGTCAATGAATAGCAATCAGCCCCAGCATTTT. Translation gives CASSQYDLQGASMNSNQPQHF.

This sequence joins TRBV7-2 and TRBJ1-2; 10 bases align to TRBD1. CDR3 length equals 15 residues. After removal of 5 bases from V and 7 bases from J, the junction contained 10 bases not matched to a gene. In germline, CDR1 is SGHTA, CDR2 FQGNSA. The CDR3, as DNA: TGTGCCAGCAGCACGACCGGGACAGGGGTTCTTGGCTACACCTTC. This sequence encodes CASSTTGTGVLGYTF.

This clone was recorded once. The chain joins TRBV6-5 to TRBJ1-2, with 11 bases lining up with TRBD1. With 2 bases clipped from V and 6 bases from J, the junction kept 5 bases outside the gene matches. This CDR3 is built from 15 residues. Germline V CDR1 and CDR2: MNHEY, SVGAGI. The CDR3 region is CASSYLRTGGNGYTF. CDR3 in DNA: TGTGCCAGCAGTTACCTTCGGACAGGGGGCAATGGCTACACCTTC.

This chain joins TRBV6-6 and TRBJ2-7; D might be TRBD1 (5 bases). The germline V and J ends were trimmed by 0 bases and 4 bases, with 13 bases remaining between them. In germline, CDR1 is MNHNY, CDR2 SVGAGI (reference sequence). CDR3 length: 15 amino acids. This chain's CDR3 is CASSYSGRQGYEQYF. DNA of the CDR3: TGTGCCAGCAGTTACTCAGGGCGGCAGGGATACGAGCAGTACTTC.

This chain connects TRBV19 to TRBJ2-1; a possible D gene is TRBD2 (5 bases). Per germline, CDR1 LNHDA and CDR2 SQIVND (reference sequence). Trimming left V 3 bases short and J 10 bases short, with 28 bases between. This CDR3 has 18 amino acids. The CDR3 nucleotides read TGTGCCAGTAGTATTAGACCCCCGCGGGTGGGCCTTATAGGGGAGCAGTTCTTC. The encoded protein is CASSIRPPRVGLIGEQFF.

The chain couples TRBV27 to TRBJ2-7; D is possibly TRBD2 (5 bases). The length of the CDR3 is 17 residues. The V gene lost 9 bases and the J gene lost 0 bases, with 24 bases spanning the gap. Germline V gene data show CDR1 as MNHEY and CDR2 as SMNVEV (reference sequence). Here the CDR3 reads CARLLETSTDGSYEQYF. CDR3 nucleotide sequence: TGTGCCAGACTACTAGAGACATCAACAGACGGCTCCTACGAGCAGTACTTC.

The CDR3 DNA is TGTGCCAGTCGCCAGGCAGGGGTTCGGGAAAAACTGTTTTTT. Amino acid sequence: CASRQAGVREKLFF. V gene TRBV19 combines with J gene TRBJ1-4; TRBD1 is a possible D gene (6 bases). The germline gives CDR1 LNHDA, CDR2 SQIVND (reference sequence). Trimming stripped 8 bases from V and 8 bases from J, with 18 bases between. The CDR3 runs to 14 residues.

This clone was detected only once. The chain employs TRBV9 and TRBJ1-2; D remains unclear. This CDR3 is 14 amino acids long. The V gene lost 0 bases and the J gene lost 7 bases, with 13 bases spanning the gap. Germline loops: CDR1 SGDLS, CDR2 YYNGEE. DNA of the CDR3: TGTGCCAGCAGCGTAGGCAACCGGGGAGGTGGCTACACCTTC. Translation: CASSVGNRGGGYTF.

The chain carries TRBV7-2 and TRBJ2-7; a possible D gene is TRBD1 (5 bases). CDR1 and CDR2 from the germline V gene are SGHTA and FQGNSA. The ends were cut back, 4 bases at V and 7 bases at J, with 14 bases in the middle. This CDR3 is 13 amino acids long. CDR3 nucleotide sequence: TGTGCCAGCAGCTCAGAAGGGGTGGGAGAGCAGTACTTC. This sequence encodes CASSSEGVGEQYF.

V gene TRBV5-1 combines with J gene TRBJ1-2; TRBD1 might be the D (6 bases). The CDR3 length is 12 residues. CDR1 and CDR2 (germline): SGHRS, YFSETQ. Trimming cost V 1 base and J 7 bases, with 8 bases left between them. The CDR3 DNA reads as TGCGCCAGCAGCTTGCAACAGGGTGGCTACACCTTC. Translation: CASSLQQGGYTF. Full variable domain (outside the CDR3, taken from reference TRBV5-1 and TRBJ1-2): KAGVTQTPRYLIKTRGQQVTLSCSPISGHRSVSWYQQTPGQGLQFLFEYFSETQRNKGNFPGRFSGRQFSNSRSEMNVSTLELGDSALYLCASSLQQGGYTFGSGTRLTVV.

CDR3 in DNA: TGTGCCAGCAGCGGCGGGAGGGCCAACGAGCAGTACTTC. Amino acids: CASSGGRANEQYF. This sequence joins TRBV7-9 and TRBJ2-7; TRBD2 matches at 9 bases. Germline V gene sequence: CDR1 SEHNR, CDR2 FQNEAQ (reference sequence). Trimming cost V 5 bases and J 5 bases; bases outside gene matches: 4. The CDR3 sequence is 13 residues long.